These 19 T cell receptor beta chains originate from one sample sequenced in a study of cytomegalovirus exposure and HLA in healthy donors. PCR involved 60 Vbeta and 13 Jbeta primers. The assay was immunoSEQ multiplex PCR, and TCRdb's table has in-frame clones only and misses some. Found here are about 130,000 clones, under 85% of them singletons; the top ten hold roughly 3.9%. Input material: PBMCs. These TCRs come from a male donor in good health and CMV-seropositive.

In this sample, this clone turned up a few times. The chain joins TRBV5-4 to TRBJ1-1; no firm D call. The germline gives CDR1 SGHNT, CDR2 YYREEE (reference sequence). V lost 3 bases and J lost 1, with 19 bases in between. This CDR3 comprises 17 residues. The CDR3 bases are TGTGCCAGCAGCTCCCGGCGACTCTCATTGGAGAACACTGAAGCTTTCTTT. The encoded protein is CASSSRRLSLENTEAFF.

This clone was counted once. V and J are TRBV9 and TRBJ2-7; TRBD2 matches 9 bases. Losses at the gene ends were 0 bases for V and 4 bases for J; bases not matched to a gene: 2. Looked up from germline, CDR1 is SGDLS and CDR2 is YYNGEE. The CDR3 is 14 amino acids. The CDR3, as DNA: TGTGCCAGCAGCGTAGCTAGCGGGGATTACGAGCAGTACTTC. Its protein product is CASSVASGDYEQYF. Using reference TRBV9 and TRBJ2-7 for the parts outside the CDR3, the full variable domain is DSGVTQTPKHLITATGQRVTLRCSPRSGDLSVYWYQQSLDQGLQFLIQYYNGEERAKGNILERFSAQQFPDLHSELNLSSLELGDSALYFCASSVASGDYEQYFGPGTRLTVT.

The chain uses TRBV10-1 and TRBJ2-2; perhaps TRBD1 as D (5 bases). Germline assignment: CDR1 WNHNN and CDR2 SYGVQD (reference sequence). This CDR3 has 13 amino acids. Trimming left V 7 bases short and J 5 bases short, with 11 bases between. The CDR3: CASNQGRTGELFF. The CDR3 DNA follows: TGCGCCAGCAACCAGGGTAGGACCGGGGAGCTGTTTTTT.

This clone occurred a few times. V and J are TRBV6-5 and TRBJ2-5; TRBD1 matches 7 bases. V shed 5 bases, J shed 2 bases, and the junction held 2 bases outside the gene matches. The V gene's germline CDR1 is MNHEY and CDR2 SVGAGI. This CDR3 is 13 amino acids long. Written as DNA, the CDR3 is TGTGCCAGCAGTGGGACAGAGCAAGAGACCCAGTACTTC. It encodes CASSGTEQETQYF.

The gene calls are TRBV7-2 and TRBJ1-5; 7 bases are shared with TRBD1. The CDR3 has 18 amino acids. J was trimmed by 2 bases and V by 2 bases; bases with no gene match: 12. The germline V gene has CDR1 SGHTA and CDR2 FQGNSA. CDR3 residues: CASSLSIDRVVGNQPQHF. The DNA for the CDR3 is TGTGCCAGCAGCTTATCTATTGACAGGGTCGTGGGCAATCAGCCCCAGCATTTT.

Only a few counts were recorded for this clone. The genes are TRBV6-6 and TRBJ2-5, with a possible D match to TRBD1 (5 bases). Per germline, CDR1 MNHNY and CDR2 SVGAGI (reference sequence). Trimming took 6 bases from V and 3 from J, leaving 17 bases between them. The CDR3 consists of 15 residues. CDR3 DNA: TGTGCCAGCAGAAATTTGGGGCACAGCAAAGAGACCCAGTACTTC. Translation gives CASRNLGHSKETQYF.

CDR3 sequence reads: CASSPRSGRADTQYF. The CDR3 DNA reads TGTGCCAGCAGCCCCCGTAGCGGGAGGGCAGATACGCAGTATTTT. The chain joins TRBV9 to TRBJ2-3, with 11 bases matching TRBD2. V was pared by 4 bases and J by 4 bases, with 5 bases of the junction left unmatched. Germline CDR1 and CDR2: SGDLS and YYNGEE. The CDR3 runs 15 residues.

V and J are TRBV19 and TRBJ2-7; no clear D gene. Trimming pared 1 base from V and 2 bases from J, leaving 12 bases between. The length of the CDR3 is 15 residues. CDR1 and CDR2 (germline): LNHDA, SQIVND (reference sequence). DNA for the CDR3: TGTGCCAGTAGTATAGTTGGTAGAGGTACCTACGAGCAGTACTTC. This gives the protein CASSIVGRGTYEQYF.

This rearrangement joins TRBV9 to TRBJ2-7, with D uncertain. The CDR3 loop spans 14 amino acids. CDR1 SGDLS and CDR2 YYNGEE come from the germline V gene. The V end was cut by 0 bases, the J end by 5 bases, with 12 bases between. CDR3 amino acids: CASSVADLEDEQYF. The CDR3 DNA is TGTGCCAGCAGCGTAGCCGACCTCGAGGACGAGCAGTACTTC.

On this clone itself: The conserved closing phenylalanine or tryptophan is absent in this CDR3, likely reflecting a read error. J is TRBJ2-3 and V is TRBV11-2; D possibly corresponds to TRBD1 (6 bases). Trimming removed 4 bases at V and 2 bases at J, with 13 bases between. Germline-derived CDR1 and CDR2 are SGHAT and FQNNGV. The CDR3 is made up of 15 amino acids. CDR3 residues: CASSSDRMYTDTQYC. The DNA of the CDR3 is TGTGCCAGCAGCTCGGACAGAATGTACACAGATACGCAGTATTGT.

The J gene is TRBJ2-1, the V gene TRBV5-1, with a tentative D call TRBD1 (5 bases). Germline CDR1 is SGHRS and CDR2 is YFSETQ. The CDR3 consists of 16 residues. The V and J ends lost 4 bases and 4 bases respectively, with 18 bases between them. The CDR3 DNA follows: TGCGCCAGCAGCCCGGACGGCAGGGTGGAATACAATGAGCAGTTCTTC. Its protein product is CASSPDGRVEYNEQFF.

The rearrangement joins TRBV5-1 to TRBJ2-3, with 7 bases fitting TRBD1. The CDR3 runs 14 residues. With V trimmed by 5 bases and J by 3 bases, 6 bases remained unmatched. The germline CDR1 and CDR2 sequences are SGHRS and YFSETQ. CDR3 coding DNA: TGCGCCAGCAGACCCGGACAGGAAACAGATACGCAGTATTTT. Translating gives CASRPGQETDTQYF.

The chain has TRBV6-1 and TRBJ2-5; no clear D. The end of the DNA fits TRBJ2-7 better, so the J call may be wrong. Germline V CDR1 and CDR2: MNHNS, SASEGT. The CDR3 length is 11 residues. The CDR3 bases are TGTGCCAGCAGTGCGGTATACGAGCAGTACTTC. It codes for CASSAVYEQYF.

The chain combines TRBV6-4 with TRBJ1-2, with D possibly being TRBD1 (5 bases). The length of the CDR3 is 13 residues. The germline CDR1 and CDR2 sequences are MRHNA and SNTAGT. Trimming cost V 0 bases and J 8 bases, with 10 bases left between them. The CDR3 coding sequence is TGTGCCAGCAGTGACTCGCCAGGGATGGGCTACACCTTC. It specifies CASSDSPGMGYTF.

J is TRBJ2-7 and V is TRBV7-6; 7 nucleotides align to TRBD1. The germline V gene encodes CDR1 SGHVS and CDR2 FNYEAQ. Trimming cost V 5 bases and J 2 bases; bases outside gene matches: 9. The CDR3 is 15 amino acids. The DNA of the CDR3 is TGTGCCAGCAGCCCCGTGTACAGGGGCCCCTACGAGCAGTACTTC. Translating it yields CASSPVYRGPYEQYF.

The chain employs TRBV6-1 and TRBJ2-2, with 12 bases aligning to TRBD2. CDR1 and CDR2 (germline): MNHNS, SASEGT. This CDR3 contains 15 residues. Germline trimming cut 8 bases from V and 1 base from J; bases unmatched to any gene: 2. In DNA, the CDR3 is TGTGCCAGCCGGACTAGCGGGGAGAACACCGGGGAGCTGTTTTTT. As protein: CASRTSGENTGELFF.

In regard to this clone: Other DNA sequences in the sample encode the same CDR3. The chain uses TRBV7-9 and TRBJ1-2, with 8 positions matching TRBD1. V shed 4 bases and J 2 bases; nucleotides not matched to a gene: 3. Germline V gives CDR1 SEHNR, CDR2 FQNEAQ (reference sequence). The CDR3 contains 14 residues. The CDR3 coding sequence is TGTGCCAGCAGCTCCGGACAGGGAAACTATGGCTACACCTTC. It translates to CASSSGQGNYGYTF.

The V and J genes are TRBV5-4 and TRBJ1-3, with D possibly being TRBD1 (6 bases). The CDR3 runs 16 residues. The germline CDR1 and CDR2 sequences are SGHNT and YYREEE (reference sequence). V shed 0 bases and J shed 2 bases, with 12 bases lying between them. The CDR3 coding sequence is TGTGCCAGCAGCTTGGCGGGGGGGGCCACTGGAAACACCATATATTTT. Residues: CASSLAGGATGNTIYF. Complete variable domain (other parts from reference TRBV5-4 and TRBJ1-3): ETGVTQSPTHLIKTRGQQVTLRCSSQSGHNTVSWYQQALGQGPQFIFQYYREEENGRGNFPPRFSGLQFPNYSSELNVNALELDDSALYLCASSLAGGATGNTIYFGEGSWLTVV.

In this sample, this clone turned up a few times. The chain recombines TRBV27 with TRBJ2-7, with 7 positions matching TRBD1. CDR1 is MNHEY, CDR2 SMNVEV, per germline (reference sequence). CDR3 length equals 15 residues. Germline trimming cut 4 bases from V and 2 bases from J; bases unmatched to any gene: 8. The CDR3 here is CASSSPRDRAYEQYF. The CDR3 nucleotides read TGTGCCAGCAGTTCACCCCGGGACAGAGCCTACGAGCAGTACTTC.